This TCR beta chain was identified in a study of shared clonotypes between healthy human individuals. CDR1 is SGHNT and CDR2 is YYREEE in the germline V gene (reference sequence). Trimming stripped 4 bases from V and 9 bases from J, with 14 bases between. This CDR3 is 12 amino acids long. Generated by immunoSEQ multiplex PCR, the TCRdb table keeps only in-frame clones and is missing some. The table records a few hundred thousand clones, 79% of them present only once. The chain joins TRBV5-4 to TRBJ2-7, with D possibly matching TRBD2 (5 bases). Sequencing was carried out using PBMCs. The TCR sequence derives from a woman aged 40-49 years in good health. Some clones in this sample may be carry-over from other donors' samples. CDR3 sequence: CASSEGLVRQYF. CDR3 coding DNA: TGTGCCAGCAGCGAGGGCCTTGTGCGGCAGTACTTC.